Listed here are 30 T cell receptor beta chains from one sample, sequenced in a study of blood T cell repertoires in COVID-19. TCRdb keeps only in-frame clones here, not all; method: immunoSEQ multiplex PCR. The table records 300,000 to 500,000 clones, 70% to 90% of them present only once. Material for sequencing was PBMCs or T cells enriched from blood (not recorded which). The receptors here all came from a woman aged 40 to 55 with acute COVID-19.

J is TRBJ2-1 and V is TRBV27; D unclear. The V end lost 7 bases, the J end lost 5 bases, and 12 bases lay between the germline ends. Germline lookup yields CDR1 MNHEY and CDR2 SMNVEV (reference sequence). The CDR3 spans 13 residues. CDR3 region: CASNTANNNEQFF. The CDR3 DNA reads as TGTGCCAGCAATACCGCAAACAACAATGAGCAGTTCTTC.

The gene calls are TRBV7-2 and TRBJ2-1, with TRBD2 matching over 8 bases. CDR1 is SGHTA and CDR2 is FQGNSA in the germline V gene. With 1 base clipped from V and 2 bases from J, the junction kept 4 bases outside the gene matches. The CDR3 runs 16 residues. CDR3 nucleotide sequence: TGTGCCAGCAGCTTAGGAACGGGGGGGCCCTACAATGAGCAGTTCTTC. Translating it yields CASSLGTGGPYNEQFF.

CDR3 coding DNA: TGTGCCAGCAGTGCCCAGGCTTTGGGAGATACGCAGTATTTT. Protein product: CASSAQALGDTQYF. The chain is built from TRBV2 and TRBJ2-3; D is undetermined. This CDR3 is built from 14 residues. Trimming removed 4 bases from V and 5 bases from J, with 13 bases in between. CDR1 and CDR2 (germline): SNHLY, FYNNEI.

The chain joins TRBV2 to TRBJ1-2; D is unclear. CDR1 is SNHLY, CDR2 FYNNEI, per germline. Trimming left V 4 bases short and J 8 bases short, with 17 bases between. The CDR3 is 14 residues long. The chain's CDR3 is CASSVRQSFGGYTF. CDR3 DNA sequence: TGTGCCAGCAGTGTACGACAAAGTTTTGGCGGCTACACCTTC.

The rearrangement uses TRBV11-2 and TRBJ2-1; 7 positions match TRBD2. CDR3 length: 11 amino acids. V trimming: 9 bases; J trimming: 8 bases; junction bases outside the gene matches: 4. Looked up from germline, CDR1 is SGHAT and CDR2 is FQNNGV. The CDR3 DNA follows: TGTGCCAGTAAGCGGGGCGATGAGCAGTTCTTC. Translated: CASKRGDEQFF.

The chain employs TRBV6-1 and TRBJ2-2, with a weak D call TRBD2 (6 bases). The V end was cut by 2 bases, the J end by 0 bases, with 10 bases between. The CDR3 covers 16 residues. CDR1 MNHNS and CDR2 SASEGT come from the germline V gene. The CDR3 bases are TGTGCCAGCAGTGAACTACGGACTACGAACACCGGGGAGCTGTTTTTT. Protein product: CASSELRTTNTGELFF.

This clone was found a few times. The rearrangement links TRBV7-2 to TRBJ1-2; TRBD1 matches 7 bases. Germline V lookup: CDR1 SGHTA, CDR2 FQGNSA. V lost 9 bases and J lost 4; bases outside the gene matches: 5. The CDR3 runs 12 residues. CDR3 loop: CARRTGAYGYTF. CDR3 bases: TGTGCCAGACGGACAGGAGCCTATGGCTACACCTTC.

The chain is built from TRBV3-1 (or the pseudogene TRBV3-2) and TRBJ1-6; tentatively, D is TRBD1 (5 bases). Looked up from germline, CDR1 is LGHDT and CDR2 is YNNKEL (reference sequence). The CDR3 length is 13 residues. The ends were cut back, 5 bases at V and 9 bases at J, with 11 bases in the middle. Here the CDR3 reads CASSKGHFSPLHF. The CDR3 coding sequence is TGTGCCAGCAGCAAAGGACATTTTTCACCCCTCCACTTT.

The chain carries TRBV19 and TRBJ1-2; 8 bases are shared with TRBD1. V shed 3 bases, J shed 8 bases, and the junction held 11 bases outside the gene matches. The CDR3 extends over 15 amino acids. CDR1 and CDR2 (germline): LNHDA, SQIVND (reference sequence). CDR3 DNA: TGTGCCAGTAGTATGGTACCAAGGACAGGGAACGGCTACACCTTC. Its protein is CASSMVPRTGNGYTF.

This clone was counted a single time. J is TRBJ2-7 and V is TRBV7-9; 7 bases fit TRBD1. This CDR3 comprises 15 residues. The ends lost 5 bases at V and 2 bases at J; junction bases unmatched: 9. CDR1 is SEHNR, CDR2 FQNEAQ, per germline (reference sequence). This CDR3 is CASSDRPGQTYEQYF. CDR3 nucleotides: TGTGCCAGCAGCGATCGTCCGGGACAGACCTACGAGCAGTACTTC.

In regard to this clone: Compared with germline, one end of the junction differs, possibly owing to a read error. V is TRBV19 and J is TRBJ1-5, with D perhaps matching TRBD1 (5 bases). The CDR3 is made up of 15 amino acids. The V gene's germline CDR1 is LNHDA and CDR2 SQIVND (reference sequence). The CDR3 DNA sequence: TGTGCCAGTTGTATCGCGGCAGGGAACAATCAGCCCCAGCATTTT. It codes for CASCIAAGNNQPQHF.

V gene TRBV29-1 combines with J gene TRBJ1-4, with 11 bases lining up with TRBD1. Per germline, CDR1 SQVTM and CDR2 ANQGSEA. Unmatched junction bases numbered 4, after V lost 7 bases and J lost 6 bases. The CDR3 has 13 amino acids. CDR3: CSAGDRGYEKLFF. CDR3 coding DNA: TGCAGCGCTGGGGACAGGGGGTATGAAAAACTGTTTTTT.

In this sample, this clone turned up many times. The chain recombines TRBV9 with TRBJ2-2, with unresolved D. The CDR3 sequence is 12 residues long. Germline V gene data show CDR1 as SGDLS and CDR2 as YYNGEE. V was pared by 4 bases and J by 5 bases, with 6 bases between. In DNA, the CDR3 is TGTGCCAGCAGCTCCCGTACCGGGGAGCTGTTTTTT. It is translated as CASSSRTGELFF.

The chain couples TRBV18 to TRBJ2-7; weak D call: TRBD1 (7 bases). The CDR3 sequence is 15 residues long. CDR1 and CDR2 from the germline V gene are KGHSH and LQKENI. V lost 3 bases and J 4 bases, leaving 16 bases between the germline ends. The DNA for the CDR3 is TGTGCCAGCTCACCGAAAGGCAGGGGGACTTACGAGCAGTACTTC. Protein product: CASSPKGRGTYEQYF.

CDR3 amino acids: CSPRRGDTQYF. As DNA, the CDR3 is TGCAGCCCCCGACGGGGAGATACGCAGTATTTT. The chain uses TRBV20-1 and TRBJ2-3, with D perhaps TRBD2 (5 bases). Germline CDR1 DFQATT, CDR2 SNEGSKA (reference sequence). This CDR3 is 11 amino acids long.

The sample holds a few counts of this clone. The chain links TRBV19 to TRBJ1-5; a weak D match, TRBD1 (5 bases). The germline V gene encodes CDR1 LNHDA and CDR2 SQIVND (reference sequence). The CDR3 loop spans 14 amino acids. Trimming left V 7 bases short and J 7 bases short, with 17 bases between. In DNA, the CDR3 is TGTGCCAGTAATCCTATGGGGGGTAAACAGCCCCAGCATTTT. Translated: CASNPMGGKQPQHF.

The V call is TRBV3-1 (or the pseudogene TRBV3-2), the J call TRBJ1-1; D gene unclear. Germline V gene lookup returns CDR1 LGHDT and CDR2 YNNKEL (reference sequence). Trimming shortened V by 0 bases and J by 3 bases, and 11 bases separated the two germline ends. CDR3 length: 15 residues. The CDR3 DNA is TGTGCCAGCAGCCAAGATCGCGAGGTCCACACTGAAGCTTTCTTT. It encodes CASSQDREVHTEAFF.

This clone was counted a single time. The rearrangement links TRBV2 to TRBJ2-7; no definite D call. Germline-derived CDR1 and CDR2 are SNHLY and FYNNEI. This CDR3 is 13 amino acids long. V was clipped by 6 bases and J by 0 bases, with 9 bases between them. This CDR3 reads CASSSLLSYEQYF. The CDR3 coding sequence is TGTGCCAGCAGCTCTCTTCTCTCCTACGAGCAGTACTTC.

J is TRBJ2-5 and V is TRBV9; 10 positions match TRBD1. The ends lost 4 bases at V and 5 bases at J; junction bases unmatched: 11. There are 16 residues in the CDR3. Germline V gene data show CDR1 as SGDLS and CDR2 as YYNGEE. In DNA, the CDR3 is TGTGCCAGCAGCAACACCGGGACAGGGGAGTGGGAGACCCAGTACTTC. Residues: CASSNTGTGEWETQYF.

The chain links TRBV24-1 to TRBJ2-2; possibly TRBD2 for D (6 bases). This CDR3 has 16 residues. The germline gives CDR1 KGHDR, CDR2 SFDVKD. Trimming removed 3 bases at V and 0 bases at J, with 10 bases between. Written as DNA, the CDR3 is TGTGCCACCAGTGATCGGACGGGAGCGAACACCGGGGAGCTGTTTTTT. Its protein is CATSDRTGANTGELFF.

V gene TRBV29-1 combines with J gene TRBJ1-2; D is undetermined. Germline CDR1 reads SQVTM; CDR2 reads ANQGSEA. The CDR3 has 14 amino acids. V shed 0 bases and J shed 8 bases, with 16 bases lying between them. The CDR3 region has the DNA TGCAGCGTTGAAGACACAGTGTCAATTGGAGGCTACACCTTC. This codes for CSVEDTVSIGGYTF.

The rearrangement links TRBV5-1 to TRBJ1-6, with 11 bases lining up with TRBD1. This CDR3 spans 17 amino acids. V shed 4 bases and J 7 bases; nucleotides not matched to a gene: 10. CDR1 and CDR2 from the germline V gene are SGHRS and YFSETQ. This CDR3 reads CASSDAGTGGVNSPLHF. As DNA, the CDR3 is TGCGCCAGCAGCGACGCGGGGACAGGGGGTGTCAATTCACCCCTCCACTTT.

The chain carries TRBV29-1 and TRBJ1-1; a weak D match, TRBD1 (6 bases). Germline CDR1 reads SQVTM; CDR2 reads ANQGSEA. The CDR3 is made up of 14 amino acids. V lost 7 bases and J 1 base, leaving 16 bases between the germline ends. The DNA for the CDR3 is TGCAGCGCCGTGCCCGGCAGGGGGAACACTGAAGCTTTCTTT. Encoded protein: CSAVPGRGNTEAFF.

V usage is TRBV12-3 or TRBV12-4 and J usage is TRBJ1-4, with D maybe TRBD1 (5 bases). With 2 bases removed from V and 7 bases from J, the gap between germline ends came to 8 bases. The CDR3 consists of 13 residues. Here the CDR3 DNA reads TGTGCCAGCAGTTTAAGCGGGGCTGAAAAACTGTTTTTT. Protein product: CASSLSGAEKLFF.

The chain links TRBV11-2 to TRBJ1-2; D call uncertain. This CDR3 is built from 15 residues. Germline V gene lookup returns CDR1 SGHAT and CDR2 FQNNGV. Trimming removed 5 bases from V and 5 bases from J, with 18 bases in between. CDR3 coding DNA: TGTGCCAGCAGCCTTATGTTGGGCTCTCAATATGGCTACACCTTC. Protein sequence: CASSLMLGSQYGYTF.

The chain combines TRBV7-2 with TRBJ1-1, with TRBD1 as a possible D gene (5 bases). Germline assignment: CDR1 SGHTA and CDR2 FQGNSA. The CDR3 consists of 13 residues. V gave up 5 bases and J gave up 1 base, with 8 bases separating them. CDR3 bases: TGTGCCAGCAGCGCTGACAGGAACACTGAAGCTTTCTTT. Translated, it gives CASSADRNTEAFF.

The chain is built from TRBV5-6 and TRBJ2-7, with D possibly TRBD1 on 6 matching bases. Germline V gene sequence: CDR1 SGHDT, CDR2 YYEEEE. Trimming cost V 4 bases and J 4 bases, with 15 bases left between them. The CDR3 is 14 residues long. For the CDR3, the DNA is TGTGCCAGCAGCGTCGGGACACCCCAGTACGAGCAGTACTTC. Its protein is CASSVGTPQYEQYF.

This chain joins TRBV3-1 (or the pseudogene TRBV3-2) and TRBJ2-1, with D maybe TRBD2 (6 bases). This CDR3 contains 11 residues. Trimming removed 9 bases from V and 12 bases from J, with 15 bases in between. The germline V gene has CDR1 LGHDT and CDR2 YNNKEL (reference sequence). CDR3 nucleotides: TGTGCCAGTCCCGGCGCCGGGGGGCAGTTCTTC. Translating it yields CASPGAGGQFF.

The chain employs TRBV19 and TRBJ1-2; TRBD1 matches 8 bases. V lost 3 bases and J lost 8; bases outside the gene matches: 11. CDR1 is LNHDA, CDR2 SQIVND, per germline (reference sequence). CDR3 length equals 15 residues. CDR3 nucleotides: TGTGCCAGTAGTATCTACAGGGGGAAGGGGGAAGGCTACACCTTC. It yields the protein CASSIYRGKGEGYTF.

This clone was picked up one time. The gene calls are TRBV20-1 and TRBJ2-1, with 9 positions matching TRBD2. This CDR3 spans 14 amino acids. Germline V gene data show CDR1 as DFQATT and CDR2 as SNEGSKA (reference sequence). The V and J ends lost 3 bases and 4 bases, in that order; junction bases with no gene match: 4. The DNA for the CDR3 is TGCAGTGCTAGTTATCTAGCGGGGTACAATGAGCAGTTCTTC. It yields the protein CSASYLAGYNEQFF.